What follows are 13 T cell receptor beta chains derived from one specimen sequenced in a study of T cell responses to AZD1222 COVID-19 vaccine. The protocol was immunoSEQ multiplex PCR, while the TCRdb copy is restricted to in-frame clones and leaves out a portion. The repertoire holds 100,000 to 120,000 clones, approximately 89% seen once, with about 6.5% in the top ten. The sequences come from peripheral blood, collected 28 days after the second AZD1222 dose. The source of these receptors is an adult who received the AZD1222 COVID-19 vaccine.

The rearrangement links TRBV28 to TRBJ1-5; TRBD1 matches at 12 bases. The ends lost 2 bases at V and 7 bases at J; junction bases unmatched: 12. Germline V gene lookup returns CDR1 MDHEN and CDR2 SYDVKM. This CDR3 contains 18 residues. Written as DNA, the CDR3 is TGTGCCAGCAGTTTAGGAGCCGGGACAGGGGGCGCACGACAGCCCCAGCATTTT. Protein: CASSLGAGTGGARQPQHF.

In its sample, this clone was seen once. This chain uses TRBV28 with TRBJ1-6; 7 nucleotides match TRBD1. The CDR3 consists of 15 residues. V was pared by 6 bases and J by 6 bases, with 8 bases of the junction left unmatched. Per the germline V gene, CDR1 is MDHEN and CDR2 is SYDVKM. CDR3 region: CASRGGRGFNSPLHF. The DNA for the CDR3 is TGTGCCAGCAGGGGGGGCAGGGGGTTTAATTCACCCCTCCACTTT.

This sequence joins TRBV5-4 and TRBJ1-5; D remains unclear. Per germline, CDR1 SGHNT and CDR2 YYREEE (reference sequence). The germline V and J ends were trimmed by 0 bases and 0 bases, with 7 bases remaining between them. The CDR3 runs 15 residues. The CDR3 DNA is TGTGCCAGCAGCTTGGGAGGGAATAGCAATCAGCCCCAGCATTTT. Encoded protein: CASSLGGNSNQPQHF.

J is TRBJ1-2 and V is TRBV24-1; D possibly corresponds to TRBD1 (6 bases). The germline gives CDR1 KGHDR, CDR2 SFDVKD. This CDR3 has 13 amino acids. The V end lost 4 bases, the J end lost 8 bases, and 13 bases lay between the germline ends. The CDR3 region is CATSDSGTTGYTF. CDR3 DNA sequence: TGTGCCACCAGTGACTCGGGGACAACCGGCTACACCTTC.

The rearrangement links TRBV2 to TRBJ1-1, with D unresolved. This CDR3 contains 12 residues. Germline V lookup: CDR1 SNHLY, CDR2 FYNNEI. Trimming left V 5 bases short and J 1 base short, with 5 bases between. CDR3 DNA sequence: TGTGCCAGCAGTAAGGAGAACACTGAAGCTTTCTTT. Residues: CASSKENTEAFF.

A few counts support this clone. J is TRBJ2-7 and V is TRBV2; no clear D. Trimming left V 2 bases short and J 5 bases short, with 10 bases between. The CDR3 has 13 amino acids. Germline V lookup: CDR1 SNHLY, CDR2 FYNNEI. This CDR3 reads CASSERWVDEQYF. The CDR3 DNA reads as TGTGCCAGCAGTGAACGGTGGGTCGACGAGCAGTACTTC.

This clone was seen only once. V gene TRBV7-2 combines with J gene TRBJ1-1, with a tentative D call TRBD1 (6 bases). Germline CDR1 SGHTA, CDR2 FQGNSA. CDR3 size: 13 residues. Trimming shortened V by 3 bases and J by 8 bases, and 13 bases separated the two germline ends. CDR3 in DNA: TGTGCCAGCAGCTTTAACGGCGGGGGCGAAGCTTTCTTT. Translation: CASSFNGGGEAFF.

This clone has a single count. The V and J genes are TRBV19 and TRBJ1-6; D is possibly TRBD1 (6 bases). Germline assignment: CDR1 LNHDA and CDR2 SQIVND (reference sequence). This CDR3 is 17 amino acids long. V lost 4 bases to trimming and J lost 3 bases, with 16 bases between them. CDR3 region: CASSRAQGTLYNSPLHF. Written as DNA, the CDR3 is TGTGCCAGTAGTAGGGCCCAGGGGACCCTCTATAATTCACCCCTCCACTTT.

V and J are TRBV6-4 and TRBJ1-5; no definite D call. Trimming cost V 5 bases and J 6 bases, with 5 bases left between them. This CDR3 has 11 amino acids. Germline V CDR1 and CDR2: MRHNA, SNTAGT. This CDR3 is CASSFSQPQHF. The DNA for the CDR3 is TGTGCCAGCAGTTTTTCTCAGCCCCAGCATTTT.

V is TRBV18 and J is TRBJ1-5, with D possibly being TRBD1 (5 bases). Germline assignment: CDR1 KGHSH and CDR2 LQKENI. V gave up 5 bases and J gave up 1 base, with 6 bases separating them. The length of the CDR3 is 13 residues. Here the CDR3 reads CASSGGSNQPQHF. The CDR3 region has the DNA TGTGCCAGCTCAGGGGGAAGCAATCAGCCCCAGCATTTT. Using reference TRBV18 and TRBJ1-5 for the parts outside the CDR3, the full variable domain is NAGVMQNPRHLVRRRGQEARLRCSPMKGHSHVYWYRQLPEEGLKFMVYLQKENIIDESGMPKERFSAEFPKEGPSILRIQQVVRGDSAAYFCASSGGSNQPQHFGDGTRLSIL.

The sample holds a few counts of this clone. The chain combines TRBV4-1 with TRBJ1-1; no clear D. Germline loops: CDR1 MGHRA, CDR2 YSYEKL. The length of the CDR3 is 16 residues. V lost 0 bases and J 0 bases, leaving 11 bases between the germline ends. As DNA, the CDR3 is TGCGCCAGCAGCCAAGATATTGGCAGGTTGAACACTGAAGCTTTCTTT. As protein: CASSQDIGRLNTEAFF.

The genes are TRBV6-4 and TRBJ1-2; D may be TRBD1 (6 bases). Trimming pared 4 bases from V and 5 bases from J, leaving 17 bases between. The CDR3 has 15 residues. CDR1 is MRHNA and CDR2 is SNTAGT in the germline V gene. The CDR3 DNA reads TGTGCCAGCAGTGGACTCGGGACATCCTGTTATGGCTACACCTTC. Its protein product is CASSGLGTSCYGYTF.

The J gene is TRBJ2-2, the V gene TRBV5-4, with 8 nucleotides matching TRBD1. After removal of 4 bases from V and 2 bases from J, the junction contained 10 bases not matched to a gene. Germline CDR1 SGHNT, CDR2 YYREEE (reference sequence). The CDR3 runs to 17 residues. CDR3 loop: CASSPKVDRANTGELFF. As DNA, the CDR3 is TGTGCCAGCAGCCCCAAGGTGGACAGGGCAAACACCGGGGAGCTGTTTTTT.